This TCR beta chain was retrieved from a study of T cells in Graves' hyperthyroidism and ophthalmopathy (dated by TCRdb to the late 2010s). General notes on the study: Peripheral blood samples were taken at initial diagnosis, before any treatment was given. The paper reports TCR Vbeta CDR3 sequencing of approximately 140 peripheral blood samples: around 41 ophthalmopathy, fewer than 80 hyperthyroidism and around 17 progressor patients. The 90 to 100 discovery patients were randomly split 7:3 into training and test sets. In six Graves' hyperthyroidism patients, the study also compared T-cell repertoires from thyroid tissue with T-cell repertoires from blood. TCR V-J signatures able to tell the groups apart were searched for in a discovery cohort of 95 to 100 patients, of whom under 45 had Graves' ophthalmopathy and 57 had stable Graves' hyperthyroidism. Whether ophthalmopathy could be predicted prospectively was tested in an independent validation cohort made up of under 20 hyperthyroidism patients plus 17 patients who later progressed to ophthalmopathy. Once sampling was done, hyperthyroidism patients were given methimazole at a starting dose of 30 mg daily, whereas ophthalmopathy patients were given high-dose intravenous methylprednisolone. What the research found in general, with its limitations: No statistical method was used to set the sample size in advance, and investigators knew the group allocation. A model built on a 13 V-J signature distinguished ophthalmopathy from stable hyperthyroidism, reaching 87.88% sensitivity and 81% to 83% specificity in cross-validation and 80%/75% in testing. In validation, progression to ophthalmopathy was predicted by the model with 65% to 71% sensitivity and roughly 76% specificity, a median of around 5.9 months before onset. Most expanded thyroid clonotypes (frequency above 0.001) were also detected in blood, a finding suggesting that blood repertoires may reflect thyroid immune responses.

TCR beta CDR3 regions were amplified from RNA transcripts. The TCR CDR3 was subjected to a first round of RT-PCR using the HTBI primer set and the Qiagen OneStep RT-PCR kit. A second multiplex PCR round built the libraries, followed by size selection and purification. Paired-end sequencing of the libraries was performed with 100 bp reads on an Illumina HiSeq2000. As for how the authors treated the data: SOAPnuke was used to process the raw data, throwing out any read that contained adapters or uncalled bases, had a mean Phred below 15, or lacked an exact constant-primer or identifier match. High-quality paired reads were merged using COPE v1.2.5, and each unique nucleotide sequence was defined as a clonotype. Clonotypes were aligned to IMGT TRBV, TRBD and TRBJ reference segments using MiTCR v1.1. The analysis was restricted to V-J combinations with a frequency above 0.0001, which together covered roughly 99% of the repertoires. The TCS score was defined as F50 (clonal expansion) divided by E x V (chaos), with BLOSUM62-based TCRdist calculated between CDR3 peptides within each V-J. Welch's t-statistics and random forest reduced fewer than 600 V-J features to about 12, which were used in a naive Bayes classifier (R e1071). Using fastp trimming at Q25 and MiXCR clonotype assembly, TCRdb reanalyzed the public sequencing data and kept in-frame beta chains. One record per CDR3 amino acid sequence lists the most common genes and DNA. The V and J calls were not made by the authors but by TCRdb's processing. Recorded for this sample are over 450,000 distinct CDR3 sequences; approximately 15% of them occurred a single time. The top ten hold roughly 17% of the sample.

On this clonotype: The antigen it binds to is not known. This may come from a read error, since a much larger clone is one base off.

Graves' hyperthyroidism was defined as stable when no progression to ophthalmopathy occurred over 18 months of follow-up. Hyperthyroidism patients were aged 18 to 65 years and newly diagnosed, with disease duration of less than 2 months. Patients with uncontrolled infections, other autoimmune diseases, pregnancy or lactation were excluded. Diagnoses relied on clinical symptoms, serum thyroxine and TRAb, thyroid ultrasound and orbital computed tomography. PBMCs were separated from under 12 ml of fresh peripheral blood using Ficoll-Paque density gradient centrifugation. Total RNA was extracted using Trizol reagent, and RNA quality was assessed on an Agilent 2100 Bioanalyzer. The CDR3 runs 14 residues from the cysteine to the phenylalanine. The CDR3 DNA has 42 bases and is translated from base 1. The junction shows trimming of 2 bases on V and 0 bases on J, plus 8 bases between the germline ends. The germline V gene (reference sequence) yields GTSNPN for CDR1 and SVGIG for CDR2.

Here the chain combines TRBV30 and TRBJ1-5, with the D gene not clear enough to name. The sequenced material came from blood. This clonotype originated in a woman between 18 and 29 years old with Graves' hyperthyroidism. The DNA reads TGTGCCTGGAGTATGGCCTATAGCAATCAGCCCCAGCATTTT. Its protein reads: CAWSMAYSNQPQHF.